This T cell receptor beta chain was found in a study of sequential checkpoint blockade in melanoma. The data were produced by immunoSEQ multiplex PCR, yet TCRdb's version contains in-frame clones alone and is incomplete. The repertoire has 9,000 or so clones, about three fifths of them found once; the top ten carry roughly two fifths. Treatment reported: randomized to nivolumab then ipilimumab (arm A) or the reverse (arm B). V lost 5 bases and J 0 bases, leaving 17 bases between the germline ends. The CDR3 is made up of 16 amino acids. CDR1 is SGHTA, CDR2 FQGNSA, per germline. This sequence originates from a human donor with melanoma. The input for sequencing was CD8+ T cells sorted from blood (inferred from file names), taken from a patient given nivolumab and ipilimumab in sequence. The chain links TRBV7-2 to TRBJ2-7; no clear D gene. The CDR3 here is CASSQEAALGSYEQYF. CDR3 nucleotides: TGTGCCAGCAGCCAAGAGGCAGCGCTAGGCTCCTACGAGCAGTACTTC.